Below are 27 T cell receptor beta chains sequenced from a single sample in a study of response to subunit inactivated influenza vaccine. A single record per CDR3 protein comes from TCRdb applying MiXCR to the RT-PCR reads. The sample consists of about 180,000 distinct CDR3 sequences, 9.2% of them appearing once. The sample was non-naive T cells sorted from PBMCs, taken on the day of vaccination. Every receptor here comes from a man aged 45-60 years who received an inactivated influenza vaccine.

This clonotype was seen a few times. The chain is built from TRBV30 and TRBJ1-1; 8 bases line up with TRBD1. V lost 8 bases, J lost 10 bases, and 15 bases stayed unmatched. Germline V gene sequence: CDR1 GTSNPN, CDR2 SVGIG (reference sequence). The CDR3 runs 13 residues. CDR3 sequence reads: CASVRGQGAGAFF. The CDR3 nucleotides read TGTGCCAGTGTACGTGGGCAGGGGGCTGGAGCTTTCTTT. Using reference TRBV30 and TRBJ1-1 for the parts outside the CDR3, the full variable domain is SQTIHQWPATLVQPVGSPLSLECTVEGTSNPNLYWYRQAAGRGLQLLFYSVGIGQISSEVPQNLSASRPQDRQFILSSKKLLLSDSGFYLCASVRGQGAGAFFGQGTRLTVV.

This clonotype was seen ten or more times. One junction end disagrees with the germline gene, perhaps due to a read error. The V and J genes are TRBV20-1 and TRBJ2-7; D ambiguous. The CDR3 loop spans 14 amino acids. CDR1 and CDR2 from the germline V gene are DFQATT and SNEGSKA (reference sequence). CDR3 bases: TGCAGTGCAAGAGATCAGGCGACCCTCTACGAGCAGTACTTC. Its translation is CSARDQATLYEQYF.

The chain employs TRBV20-1 and TRBJ2-1; 11 bases fit TRBD2. Losses at the gene ends were 0 bases for V and 5 bases for J; bases not matched to a gene: 3. Germline V gives CDR1 DFQATT, CDR2 SNEGSKA (reference sequence). The length of the CDR3 is 15 residues. CDR3 residues: CSAREPGLADNEQFF. The CDR3 DNA reads TGCAGTGCTAGAGAGCCGGGACTAGCGGACAATGAGCAGTTCTTC.

This clonotype came up many times. V usage is TRBV7-9 and J usage is TRBJ2-5; D is unresolved. CDR1 and CDR2 from the germline V gene are SEHNR and FQNEAQ (reference sequence). The V and J ends lost 7 bases and 0 bases respectively, with 12 bases between them. The CDR3 extends over 14 amino acids. The CDR3 nucleotides are TGTGCCAGCACCCGTATGACACACCAAGAGACCCAGTACTTC. This encodes CASTRMTHQETQYF. The variable domain in full, with the rest retrieved from reference TRBV7-9 and TRBJ2-5, is DTGVSQNPRHKITKRGQNVTFRCDPISEHNRLYWYRQTLGQGPEFLTYFQNEAQLEKSRLLSDRFSAERPKGSFSTLEIQRTEQGDSAMYLCASTRMTHQETQYFGPGTRLLVL.

In regard to this clonotype: The junction shows a germline mismatch at one end, possibly a read error. J is TRBJ1-1 and V is TRBV3-1; unclear D gene. CDR1 is LGHDT and CDR2 is YNNKEL in the germline V gene (reference sequence). The CDR3 loop spans 14 amino acids. The CDR3 loop is CASSQEGMNTEAFF. In DNA form, the CDR3 reads TGTGCCAGCAGCCAAGAGGGGATGAATACTGAAGCTTTCTTT.

This clonotype appeared a few times. The V gene is TRBV5-1, the J gene TRBJ1-3, with TRBD1 identical over 7 bases. V trimming: 2 bases; J trimming: 0 bases; junction bases outside the gene matches: 5. Germline lookup yields CDR1 SGHRS and CDR2 YFSETQ. The length of the CDR3 is 16 residues. In DNA, the CDR3 is TGCGCCAGCAGCTTAACAGGGGACTTCTCTGGAAACACCATATATTTT. It translates to CASSLTGDFSGNTIYF.

This clonotype was observed a few times. The chain uses TRBV4-3 and TRBJ2-7; TRBD2 agrees at 12 bases. This CDR3 region has 14 residues. CDR1 is LGHNA, CDR2 YSLEER, per germline. V dropped 3 bases and J dropped 6; count of bases not matched to a gene: 3. The CDR3 loop reads CASSQTSGSGEQYF. CDR3 sequence (DNA): TGCGCCAGCAGCCAGACTAGCGGGAGCGGCGAGCAGTACTTC.

The genes are TRBV2 and TRBJ1-5; TRBD1 is a possible D gene (5 bases). V lost 6 bases, J lost 1 base, and 16 bases lay in between. In germline, CDR1 is SNHLY, CDR2 FYNNEI. The CDR3 consists of 16 residues. Written as DNA, the CDR3 is TGTGCCAGCAGCGTAGACAGATCCAGGAGCAATCAGCCCCAGCATTTT. This codes for CASSVDRSRSNQPQHF.

This clonotype was observed a handful of times. The chain links TRBV10-3 to TRBJ2-2; D possibly corresponds to TRBD2 (5 bases). The CDR3 totals 12 residues. CDR1 is ENHRY, CDR2 SYGVKD, per germline. Trimming took 8 bases from V and 1 from J, leaving 5 bases between them. In DNA form, the CDR3 reads TGTGCCATCGCGGGGAACACCGGGGAGCTGTTTTTT. Translation: CAIAGNTGELFF.

A few counts support this clonotype. This chain joins TRBV9 and TRBJ1-1; D uncertain. Germline V lookup: CDR1 SGDLS, CDR2 YYNGEE. The CDR3 runs 15 residues. Between the trimmed V and J ends, which lost 0 bases and 3 bases, there was a span of 12 bases. The CDR3 DNA reads as TGTGCCAGCAGCGTAGAGGGCGGGCGGGACACTGAAGCTTTCTTT. Encoded protein: CASSVEGGRDTEAFF.

The V and J genes are TRBV6-2 or TRBV6-3 and TRBJ2-7, with D possibly TRBD2 on 6 matching bases. The CDR3 has 16 residues. CDR1 and CDR2 (germline): MNHEY, SVGEGT. V dropped 5 bases and J dropped 1 base, with 18 bases sitting between them. CDR3 residues: CASSDPGGALSYEQYF. The CDR3 DNA reads TGTGCCAGCAGTGACCCAGGAGGGGCCCTTTCCTACGAGCAGTACTTC.

This clonotype was seen a single time. This chain connects TRBV10-1 to TRBJ2-7; 9 bases map to TRBD2. From germline, CDR1 is WNHNN and CDR2 SYGVQD (reference sequence). This CDR3 contains 14 residues. V trimming: 3 bases; J trimming: 4 bases; junction bases outside the gene matches: 4. In nucleotides, the CDR3 is TGCGCCAGCAGTGACGGGGGACTAGCTTACGAGCAGTACTTC. It translates to CASSDGGLAYEQYF.

The V gene is TRBV5-1, the J gene TRBJ2-1; 10 positions match TRBD2. Losses at the gene ends were 10 bases for V and 5 bases for J; bases not matched to a gene: 12. The germline CDR1 and CDR2 sequences are SGHRS and YFSETQ. The CDR3 covers 15 residues. The CDR3: CAGTQLAGLDNEQFF. DNA for the CDR3: TGCGCCGGAACTCAACTAGCGGGACTTGACAATGAGCAGTTCTTC. Combining the CDR3 with reference TRBV5-1 and TRBJ2-1 gives the whole variable domain KAGVTQTPRYLIKTRGQQVTLSCSPISGHRSVSWYQQTPGQGLQFLFEYFSETQRNKGNFPGRFSGRQFSNSRSEMNVSTLELGDSALYLCAGTQLAGLDNEQFFGPGTRLTVL.

This clonotype was detected a few times. V and J are TRBV12-3 or TRBV12-4 and TRBJ2-7, with TRBD2 matching 14 bases. With 7 bases clipped from V and 3 bases from J, the junction kept 5 bases outside the gene matches. This CDR3 is built from 15 residues. The CDR3 protein is CASTMTSGRVYEQYF. The DNA of the CDR3 is TGTGCCAGCACCATGACTAGCGGGAGGGTCTACGAGCAGTACTTC.

Ten or more counts support this clonotype. The chain joins TRBV5-1 to TRBJ1-6; the D gene is possibly TRBD1 (5 bases). The germline V and J ends were trimmed by 0 bases and 10 bases, with 11 bases remaining between them. Looked up from germline, CDR1 is SGHRS and CDR2 is YFSETQ. The CDR3 is 14 residues long. In DNA form, the CDR3 reads TGCGCCAGCAGCTTGGCCGGGGGAACCTCACCCCTCCACTTT. This gives the protein CASSLAGGTSPLHF. Complete variable domain (other parts from reference TRBV5-1 and TRBJ1-6): KAGVTQTPRYLIKTRGQQVTLSCSPISGHRSVSWYQQTPGQGLQFLFEYFSETQRNKGNFPGRFSGRQFSNSRSEMNVSTLELGDSALYLCASSLAGGTSPLHFGNGTRLTVT.

This clonotype has a handful of counts. This sequence joins TRBV18 and TRBJ2-1; 8 bases fit TRBD2. V shed 4 bases and J 4 bases; nucleotides not matched to a gene: 6. The CDR3 covers 15 residues. From germline, CDR1 is KGHSH and CDR2 LQKENI. For the CDR3, the DNA is TGTGCCAGCTCACACCGGGAGGGGATTTACAATGAGCAGTTCTTC. It is translated as CASSHREGIYNEQFF.

With regard to this clonotype: This may come from a read error, since a much larger clone is one base off. The chain carries TRBV20-1 and TRBJ2-7, with 8 bases aligning to TRBD2. Germline V CDR1 and CDR2: DFQATT, SNEGSKA (reference sequence). The CDR3 length is 15 residues. DNA for the CDR3: TGCTGTGCTAGAGATTTCACTAGCGGTTCCTACGAGCAGTACTTC. Its translation is CCARDFTSGSYEQYF.

The rearrangement uses TRBV15 and TRBJ2-3; 9 bases fit TRBD2. Germline CDR1 reads LNHNV; CDR2 reads YYDKDF (reference sequence). V lost 8 bases to trimming and J lost 2 bases; unmatched junction nucleotides: 5. The CDR3 runs to 14 residues. As DNA, the CDR3 is TGTGCCACCGGGGCGGGGGGGATCACAGATACGCAGTATTTT. Translation: CATGAGGITDTQYF. Full variable domain (missing parts from reference TRBV15 and TRBJ2-3): DAMVIQNPRYQVTQFGKPVTLSCSQTLNHNVMYWYQQKSSQAPKLLFHYYDKDFNNEADTPDNFQSRRPNTSFCFLDIRSPGLGDTAMYLCATGAGGITDTQYFGPGTRLTVL.

As regards this clonotype: Possible read error: a much larger clone is one base away. The chain carries TRBV10-3 and TRBJ2-7, with unresolved D. This CDR3 is built from 11 residues. Germline values: CDR1 ENHRY, CDR2 SYGVKD. For the CDR3, the DNA is TGTGCCATCAGTGACGGGTATGAGCATTACTTC. Translation: CAISDGYEHYF.

This clonotype came up a few times. The rearrangement uses TRBV7-6 and TRBJ2-1; a possible D gene is TRBD2 (6 bases). CDR3 length equals 15 residues. Per germline, CDR1 SGHVS and CDR2 FNYEAQ. Trimming removed 3 bases from V and 0 bases from J, with 9 bases in between. The CDR3 spells CASSFSGLSYNEQFF. Written as DNA, the CDR3 is TGTGCCAGCAGCTTTAGCGGCCTCTCCTACAATGAGCAGTTCTTC.

The rearrangement links TRBV6-2 or TRBV6-3 to TRBJ2-1; 10 nucleotides line up with TRBD2. The CDR3 is made up of 18 amino acids. Germline V gene sequence: CDR1 MNHEY, CDR2 SVGEGT. J gave up 0 bases and V 6 bases, and 11 bases lay outside the gene matches. In nucleotides, the CDR3 is TGTGCCAGCAGCAGGTATAGCGGGAGGTTAAGCTCCTACAATGAGCAGTTCTTC. Translating gives CASSRYSGRLSSYNEQFF.

The sample holds many counts of this clonotype. CDR3 DNA: TGTGCCAGCAGTTTAGGAGGGACTCGCAATCAGCCCCAGCATTTT. Translating it yields CASSLGGTRNQPQHF. J is TRBJ1-5 and V is TRBV12-3 or TRBV12-4, with a weak D call TRBD1 (5 bases). Deletions cut 1 base from V and 2 bases from J, with 9 bases between. The CDR3 has 15 amino acids.

This clonotype was seen a handful of times. This chain joins TRBV9 and TRBJ1-3; D uncertain. The CDR3 length is 15 residues. CDR1 is SGDLS, CDR2 YYNGEE, per germline. The V and J ends lost 0 bases and 4 bases respectively, with 11 bases between them. The CDR3 nucleotides are TGTGCCAGCAGCGTAGGGCAGGACCTCGGAAACACCATATATTTT. Translated: CASSVGQDLGNTIYF.

The chain is built from TRBV20-1 and TRBJ2-7; D is uncertain. The CDR3 contains 12 residues. Germline CDR1 reads DFQATT; CDR2 reads SNEGSKA (reference sequence). V was pared by 3 bases and J by 9 bases, with 15 bases between. The CDR3 sequence: CSASRESFGQYF. The CDR3 coding sequence is TGCAGTGCTAGCCGAGAATCGTTTGGGCAGTACTTC.

This clonotype showed up many times. The V gene is TRBV7-2, the J gene TRBJ2-2, with unresolved D. The CDR3 sequence is 13 residues long. Germline CDR1 and CDR2: SGHTA and FQGNSA. V was pared by 6 bases and J by 5 bases, with 10 bases between. CDR3: CASSPVGTGELFF. The CDR3 coding sequence is TGTGCCAGCAGTCCGGTGGGTACCGGGGAGCTGTTTTTT.

Only a few counts were recorded for this clonotype. V is TRBV5-4 and J is TRBJ1-2, with 8 bases fitting TRBD1. The junction had 12 bases not matched to a gene; V was cut back by 1 base and J by 4 bases. The CDR3 extends over 17 amino acids. Germline CDR1 is SGHNT and CDR2 is YYREEE (reference sequence). The CDR3 nucleotides are TGTGCCAGCAGCTTGAATGTGGGACAGGCGACTTCCTATGGCTACACCTTC. Translation gives CASSLNVGQATSYGYTF.

This clonotype was picked up a small number of times. The chain couples TRBV12-3 or TRBV12-4 to TRBJ1-3, with D perhaps TRBD1 (5 bases). The CDR3 is 12 amino acids. The ends were cut back, 9 bases at V and 4 bases at J, with 10 bases in the middle. The CDR3 DNA is TGTGCCAGTGCAGGGTTAGGAAACACCATATATTTT. Its protein is CASAGLGNTIYF.